One sample yielded the 12 T cell receptor beta chains listed below, sequenced in a study of shared clonotypes between healthy human individuals. Sequencing was performed with immunoSEQ multiplex PCR; in TCRdb, only in-frame clones are kept and a portion is missing. The sample consists of millions of clones, 90% to 95% of them appearing once. The sample comprised naive CD4+ T cells sorted from blood. Regarding subset: CD45RA+ positively selected. The receptor source for this set is a man aged 18 to 30 in good health.

The chain combines TRBV14 with TRBJ1-1; 10 nucleotides align to TRBD1. The CDR3 is made up of 16 amino acids. The V gene's germline CDR1 is SGHDN and CDR2 FVKESK. Trimming cost V 0 bases and J 3 bases; bases outside gene matches: 4. CDR3 loop: CASSQDGGQGDTEAFF. CDR3 nucleotides: TGTGCCAGCAGCCAAGATGGTGGACAGGGGGACACTGAAGCTTTCTTT.

The chain recombines TRBV7-9 with TRBJ2-1; the D gene is possibly TRBD1 (6 bases). The germline CDR1 and CDR2 sequences are SEHNR and FQNEAQ (reference sequence). Trimming removed 2 bases at V and 0 bases at J, with 20 bases between. The CDR3 has 19 amino acids. The CDR3 loop is CASSLWLARGKSSYNEQFF. CDR3 nucleotide sequence: TGTGCCAGCAGCTTATGGCTAGCTAGGGGGAAGAGCTCCTACAATGAGCAGTTCTTC.

The CDR3 nucleotides are TGCGCCAGTTCCAGGGGGCAGAGTGAAAAACTGTTTTTT. Translation: CASSRGQSEKLFF. V and J are TRBV5-1 and TRBJ1-4; 8 bases align to TRBD1. This CDR3 comprises 13 residues. CDR1 SGHRS and CDR2 YFSETQ come from the germline V gene. V gave up 8 bases and J gave up 7 bases; unmatched junction bases: 7.

The CDR3 region is CASSHLLAGVSNEQFF. The CDR3 coding sequence is TGCGCCAGCAGCCACCTACTAGCGGGAGTTTCTAATGAGCAGTTCTTC. The V call is TRBV4-1, the J call TRBJ2-1; 11 bases agree with TRBD2. The germline V gene has CDR1 MGHRA and CDR2 YSYEKL. The ends lost 3 bases at V and 7 bases at J; junction bases unmatched: 8. CDR3 length equals 16 residues.

Only a few counts were recorded for this clone. V gene TRBV30 combines with J gene TRBJ1-5, with a possible D match to TRBD1 (5 bases). V gave up 2 bases and J gave up 1 base, with 15 bases separating them. Germline CDR1 is GTSNPN and CDR2 is SVGIG (reference sequence). This CDR3 spans 16 amino acids. The CDR3 protein is CAWSPFLTASNQPQHF. The DNA of the CDR3 is TGTGCCTGGAGTCCGTTCTTGACAGCGAGCAATCAGCCCCAGCATTTT.

This clone was seen once. This chain connects TRBV29-1 to TRBJ1-1, with D perhaps matching TRBD1 (6 bases). CDR3 size: 13 residues. The V end was cut by 6 bases, the J end by 10 bases, with 21 bases between. Per germline, CDR1 SQVTM and CDR2 ANQGSEA. This CDR3 is CSVTGTNTVGAFF. The CDR3 DNA is TGCAGCGTGACAGGAACCAACACTGTGGGAGCTTTCTTT.

This chain connects TRBV11-2 to TRBJ2-3, with D perhaps matching TRBD1 or TRBD2 (5 bases each). This CDR3 region has 16 residues. Germline-derived CDR1 and CDR2 are SGHAT and FQNNGV. Trimming took 6 bases from V and 0 from J, leaving 16 bases between them. CDR3 bases: TGTGCCAGCAGAGAGACCGGGACCCTAAGCACAGATACGCAGTATTTT. Its translation is CASRETGTLSTDTQYF.

The rearrangement links TRBV28 to TRBJ1-5; D uncertain. The germline V and J ends were trimmed by 10 bases and 5 bases, with 12 bases remaining between them. The CDR3 spans 12 residues. The germline V gene has CDR1 MDHEN and CDR2 SYDVKM. In DNA, the CDR3 is TGTGCCACACATTATCGGGATCAGCCCCAGCATTTT. It yields the protein CATHYRDQPQHF.

The rearrangement joins TRBV29-1 to TRBJ2-1, with 11 bases matching TRBD1. The CDR3 sequence is 15 residues long. CDR1 and CDR2 (germline): SQVTM, ANQGSEA. J was trimmed by 4 bases and V by 5 bases; bases with no gene match: 7. DNA of the CDR3: TGCAGCGTTCTATCCGGGGACAGGGGGTACAATGAGCAGTTCTTC. Translating gives CSVLSGDRGYNEQFF.

CDR3 protein: CRARNDRNTEAFF. CDR3 DNA sequence: TGCAGGGCACGGAACGACCGGAACACTGAAGCTTTCTTT. This sequence joins TRBV29-1 and TRBJ1-1; D is unclear. Germline V CDR1 and CDR2: SQVTM, ANQGSEA. The CDR3 is made up of 13 amino acids.

The J gene is TRBJ2-1, the V gene TRBV9, with D perhaps assigned TRBD1 or TRBD2 (5 bases each). CDR1 and CDR2 (germline): SGDLS, YYNGEE. V was shortened by 0 bases and J by 8 bases, with 15 bases between the two germline ends. The CDR3 runs to 15 residues. The CDR3 loop is CASSVAGTSFDEQFF. The CDR3 DNA sequence: TGTGCCAGCAGCGTAGCCGGGACCTCCTTTGATGAGCAGTTCTTC.

The genes are TRBV5-1 and TRBJ2-3; a possible D gene is TRBD2 (7 bases). Germline CDR1 reads SGHRS; CDR2 reads YFSETQ. Between the trimmed V and J ends, which lost 5 bases and 2 bases, there was a span of 12 bases. CDR3 length: 14 residues. The CDR3 loop is CASRAGAATDTQYF. In DNA form, the CDR3 reads TGCGCCAGCAGGGCGGGGGCAGCCACAGATACGCAGTATTTT.